The 9 T cell receptor beta chains listed next were all sequenced from one sample in a study of blood T cell repertoires in COVID-19. Assay: immunoSEQ multiplex PCR; the TCRdb copy retains only in-frame clones and omits some. The data contain 500,000 to 600,000 clones, roughly 91% of them singletons. Sequencing used peripheral blood. The receptors stem from a woman in her fifties or sixties with COVID-19, enrolled during active disease.

The rearrangement uses TRBV12-3 or TRBV12-4 and TRBJ1-1; D gene unclear. The CDR3 covers 12 residues. The germline V and J ends were trimmed by 4 bases and 5 bases, with 8 bases remaining between them. The CDR3 loop is CASSSTLTEAFF. The CDR3 DNA sequence: TGTGCCAGCAGTTCGACATTGACTGAAGCTTTCTTT.

This chain uses TRBV3-1 (or the pseudogene TRBV3-2) with TRBJ2-7; TRBD2 matches at 9 bases. The length of the CDR3 is 18 residues. CDR1 is LGHDT, CDR2 YNNKEL, per germline (reference sequence). After removal of 1 base from V and 5 bases from J, the junction contained 15 bases not matched to a gene. The CDR3: CASSQVAGSGGFWHEQYF. For the CDR3, the DNA is TGTGCCAGCAGCCAAGTAGCAGGCAGCGGGGGGTTTTGGCACGAGCAGTACTTC.

This clone was observed a few times. The chain links TRBV18 to TRBJ1-1; D is perhaps TRBD1 (6 bases). V was trimmed by 2 bases and J by 0 bases, leaving 10 bases between them. This CDR3 spans 15 amino acids. Germline V CDR1 and CDR2: KGHSH, LQKENI. The DNA of the CDR3 is TGTGCCAGCTCACCAAGGTCAGGGGTGAACACTGAAGCTTTCTTT. It encodes CASSPRSGVNTEAFF.

The rearrangement uses TRBV28 and TRBJ2-2, with 9 bases aligning to TRBD2. V gave up 6 bases and J gave up 3 bases; unmatched junction bases: 8. In germline, CDR1 is MDHEN, CDR2 SYDVKM. CDR3 size: 16 residues. The CDR3 here is CASSRHSGGYTGELFF. The CDR3 DNA reads TGTGCCAGCAGCCGACATAGCGGGGGTTACACCGGGGAGCTGTTTTTT.

This sequence joins TRBV6-1 and TRBJ1-2; D perhaps matches TRBD1 (5 bases). The CDR3 totals 13 residues. Per the germline V gene, CDR1 is MNHNS and CDR2 is SASEGT. Trimming removed 2 bases from V and 4 bases from J, with 8 bases in between. CDR3 bases: TGTGCCAGCAGTGAACAGGGCTCCTATGGCTACACCTTC. Translating it yields CASSEQGSYGYTF.

This clone has only one observation. The chain combines TRBV7-9 with TRBJ2-7; unclear D gene. CDR3 length equals 12 residues. Trimming left V 5 bases short and J 6 bases short, with 11 bases between. Germline V gene lookup returns CDR1 SEHNR and CDR2 FQNEAQ (reference sequence). The chain's CDR3 is CASSTLAGEQYF. The CDR3 nucleotides read TGTGCCAGCAGCACCTTGGCAGGCGAGCAGTACTTC.

The chain has TRBV5-6 and TRBJ1-1; D may be TRBD1 (6 bases). From germline, CDR1 is SGHDT and CDR2 YYEEEE. The CDR3 covers 13 residues. Trimming took off 2 bases at V and 5 bases at J, with 10 bases between the two ends. The CDR3 protein is CASSLYRETEAFF. In DNA, the CDR3 is TGTGCCAGCAGCTTATACAGGGAAACTGAAGCTTTCTTT.

The V and J genes are TRBV9 and TRBJ2-1; 10 bases agree with TRBD1. This CDR3 comprises 15 residues. Germline CDR1 SGDLS, CDR2 YYNGEE. V lost 0 bases to trimming and J lost 7 bases; unmatched junction nucleotides: 4. CDR3 in amino acids: CASSVGGTGVNEQFF. As DNA, the CDR3 is TGTGCCAGCAGCGTAGGTGGGACAGGGGTGAATGAGCAGTTCTTC.

The V call is TRBV11-1, the J call TRBJ2-7; 8 positions match TRBD1. Germline assignment: CDR1 SGHAT and CDR2 FQDESV (reference sequence). This CDR3 region has 12 residues. The trim removed 6 bases at V and 11 bases at J, leaving 9 bases unmatched. Written as DNA, the CDR3 is TGTGCCAGCAGGGGATGGGGACAGGAAGAGTACTTC. Protein product: CASRGWGQEEYF.